Below, one T cell receptor beta chain is given with its context. Its antigen remains unidentified. PCR used 60 Vbeta primers and 13 Jbeta primers. Data came from immunoSEQ multiplex PCR; TCRdb stores just in-frame clones and leaves some out. The sample includes under 100,000 clones. The record originates from a study of cytomegalovirus exposure and HLA in healthy donors. Germline values: CDR1 MNHEY, CDR2 SVGAGI. The CDR3 has 14 residues. After removal of 3 bases from V and 5 bases from J, the junction contained 6 bases not matched to a gene. Study-level findings and limits: In a later analysis, TCR beta V- and J-gene trimming showed a link to a missense DCLRE1C variant.

The rearrangement uses TRBV6-5 and TRBJ1-1; TRBD1 matches 7 bases. This receptor was obtained from a woman aged 30 to 39 in good health and CMV-seronegative. The sequenced sample consisted of PBMCs. CDR3 sequence reads: CASSYLEGATEAFF. The CDR3 nucleotides read TGTGCCAGCAGTTATCTCGAGGGGGCGACTGAAGCTTTCTTT.